This TCR beta chain came from a study of identical twins. As for this clonotype: Its antigen is unidentified.

Every donor was a healthy Caucasian. Each CDR3 protein is one row after TCRdb ran MiXCR on the 5' RACE reads. The data show under 450,000 distinct CDR3 sequences, approximately 17% seen once. The germline gives CDR1 SEHNR, CDR2 FQNEAQ (reference sequence). Unmatched junction bases numbered 2, after V lost 0 bases and J lost 4 bases. The CDR3 sequence is 14 residues long. Points from the study as a whole: Beta out-of-frame twin sharing showed a weaker excess. Carriage of fewer insertions was seen in abundant cord blood beta clonotypes, whereas memory repertoires showed none.

The sequence derives from a man aged 45-60 years in good health. The sequenced sample was naive T cells sorted from blood. The rearrangement joins TRBV7-9 to TRBJ2-5; 7 bases fit TRBD2. The CDR3 is CASSLALARETQYF. The CDR3 coding sequence is TGTGCCAGCAGCTTAGCACTAGCGAGAGAGACCCAGTACTTC. Combining the CDR3 with reference TRBV7-9 and TRBJ2-5 gives the whole variable domain DTGVSQNPRHKITKRGQNVTFRCDPISEHNRLYWYRQTLGQGPEFLTYFQNEAQLEKSRLLSDRFSAERPKGSFSTLEIQRTEQGDSAMYLCASSLALARETQYFGPGTRLLVL.